The present entry profiles one TCR beta chain with its context. This receptor's antigen is unknown. From its cysteine to its phenylalanine, the CDR3 spans 14 amino acids. The CDR3 DNA has 42 bases and is translated from base 1. Relative to germline, V is missing 2 bases and J is missing 2 bases, with 3 bases of the junction outside any gene match. The germline V gene (reference sequence) yields SEHNR for CDR1 and FQNEAQ for CDR2. This sample stems from a study of cytomegalovirus exposure and HLA in healthy donors (dated by TCRdb to 2015 to 2018). In the study overall: According to an earlier analysis of around 600 of the donors, 150 million to 200 million T cells yielded 120 million or so unique TCR beta sequences and more than 250 Gb of sequence data. Approximately 300 gigabases of sequencing data and around 85 million unique TCR sequences made up an early release that covered about 640 HLA-typed donors. Of the approximately 400 genotyped donors, approximately 83% fell in the genetic ancestry cluster associated with self-reported Caucasian donors. The aim of the study was to test whether cataloging public T cell receptors could identify signatures of past pathogen exposure. The T cell repertoires of around 670 subjects were profiled by immunosequencing and related to cytomegalovirus serostatus. A separate validation cohort of 100 to 150 different subjects was used in addition to the approximately 670-subject first cohort. High-throughput TCR immunosequencing, statistical association of individual TCRs with disease status, and machine learning were combined to predict cytomegalovirus infection status. A later analysis re-examined previously published TCR beta repertoires from just over 650 donors and added high-resolution HLA genotyping to investigate patterns of TCR occurrence. The later analysis used no new phenotypic data to find candidate immune exposures, relying instead on TCR beta sequences and their occurrence across donors. An earlier analysis of 587 of the donors applied high-throughput TCR beta sequencing to assess whether each TCR beta V gene segment acted as functional or pseudogenic. Donor age, sex, ethnicity and CMV serostatus were compiled together with the repertoire data. A later genetic analysis took genome-wide SNP genotypes for about 55% of the roughly 670 donors and used that subset as a discovery cohort. Every repertoire in the discovery cohort had been generated on one and the same sequencing platform. HLA typing included class I and class II loci at four-digit resolution. The number of typed donors differed by locus: roughly 620-630 for A, B, C, DRB1 and DQB1; approximately 520 for DQA1; 606 for DPA1; and roughly 470 for DPB1. Because of strong linkage in the cohort, 4 to 6 DR-DQ haplotypes were treated as single units for association and clustering. Across about 380 genotyped donors of the cohort, an average of approximately 200,000 unique TCR beta nucleotide sequences per donor were sequenced, and roughly 18% of those sequences were non-productive. The study at large found these results: In a later analysis, 15,000 to 20,000 TCR beta sequences were associated with specific HLA alleles at a false discovery rate of 0.05. Because HLA typing was missing for some donors at each locus, association tests included only the typed subset. Correlated functional status among segregating V segments might reflect linkage disequilibrium, but an unknown experimental factor could not be ruled out. A later genetic analysis reported fewer N-insertions in productive TCRs among donors in an Asian-associated ancestry cluster than the roughly 700-donor mean. A group of highly shared sequence variants was considered likely to be a technical artifact of the sequencing pipeline. The earlier analysis of 587 of the donors excluded over 15 rarely observed V segments, including chromosome 9 orphons, because counts were too low. When HLA alleles, especially DR and DQ, strongly co-occurred, attributing TCR associations to individual alleles was difficult. Sequencing depth was assumed to be roughly uniform across donors in the presence/absence analyses, though that assumption may not hold. In the study, approximately 160 TCR beta chains were listed as associated with cytomegalovirus. Broadly in line with IMGT annotations, most TCR beta V segments showed up in productive rearrangements about 90% or about 30% of the time in an earlier analysis of 587 of the donors. According to the authors, the approach could potentially be generalized to other disease states and immunological phenotypes. In a later analysis, most CMV-associated TCR beta chains were found to appear HLA-restricted, with HLA associations seemingly driven largely by CMV exposure. A further reported finding was that TCR beta sequences accurately predicted the HLA-A and HLA-B alleles for most subjects in the first cohort. Most TCR sequences were observed very rarely across donors, whereas some public TCRs were present in many individuals. Immune exposure information for the cohort was limited to CMV serostatus. The cohort was sequenced for TCR beta chains only, and without alpha or paired-chain data the features that could be detected were limited. In vitro tests confirmed that a few of the cytomegalovirus-associated TCR beta chains recognize cytomegalovirus antigens. An association between a missense DCLRE1C variant and V-gene and J-gene trimming of TCR beta chains was found in a later genetic analysis and replicated in an independent cohort. A later analysis reported that several top co-occurrence clusters appeared linked to parvovirus B19, influenza, CMV and Epstein-Barr virus. In a later analysis, HLA-associated TCR beta chains showed more clonal expansion and lower generation probabilities than non-associated chains that were equally common. The classifier was reported to diagnose cytomegalovirus status with high specificity and sensitivity in both the original cohort and the validation cohort. Some IMGT-functional V segments, including TRBV6-2 and TRBV6-3, could not be told apart with the 87-base-pair reads, so those segments were excluded. In a later analysis, the rate of TCR association differed among HLA loci, with DRB1 alleles having the most associated TCRs and HLA-C alleles having the fewest.

Library preparation was by the immunoSEQ multiplex PCR assay. The multiplex PCR relied on a mix of 60 forward primers for TCR Vbeta segments and 13 reverse primers for TCR Jbeta segments. The CDR3 region of rearranged TCR beta genes was amplified from genomic DNA by a multiplex PCR assay. Amplified TCR beta libraries were sequenced as 87-base-pair reads on the Illumina HiSeq System. On the study's bioinformatics: A later analysis counted some 80 million unique TCR beta chains across the 640 or so repertoires, and some 12 million of these chains were shared by at least two donors. To remove PCR and sequencing errors, raw reads were error-corrected and collapsed into unique sequences using a nearest-neighbor algorithm that merged closely related sequences. CDR3 sequences were aligned to IMGT reference sequences to assign V, D and J gene segments. For a sequence to be retained, a match of at least six nucleotides to both a V gene segment and a J gene segment was required. Rearrangements were classified as productive when the CDR3 lacked stop codons and remained in frame with V and J, and all other rearrangements were classified as non-productive. Following IMGT convention, CDR3 was defined as the stretch from the second conserved V-encoded cysteine up to the conserved J-encoded phenylalanine. The earlier analysis of about 620 of the donors excluded sequences that lacked an unambiguous match to a single V gene segment. In an earlier analysis of 587 of the donors, a V segment was called functional when productive rearrangements were above 56.7%, and segregating when the standard deviation between donors exceeded 5%. To diagnose cytomegalovirus status from the catalog of TCR beta chain sequences, a statistical classification framework was built. In a later analysis, V and J genes were assigned by comparing TCR nucleotide sequences against IMGT/GENE-DB human TR gene sequences. A later analysis assigned CDR3 sequences and most-parsimonious VDJ recombination scenarios with the TCRdist pipeline. In a later analysis, each TCR beta chain was defined by its CDR3 amino acid sequence together with its V-gene family, and reads without a unique V-gene family were excluded. In a later analysis, 450 to 600 highly shared, low-generation-probability nucleotide sequences were removed to address suspected cross-contamination and a sequencing artifact. For each public chain, a later analysis derived a clonal expansion index from normalized ranks of inferred template counts within each repertoire. Generation probabilities in a later analysis came from a VDJ recombination model fitted to out-of-frame rearrangements, and those results were checked against IGoR. In a later analysis, TCR-TCR, TCR-HLA and TCR-CMV co-occurrence was scored with hypergeometric tests, and a repertoire-size bias correction was applied to TCR pairs. To estimate false discovery rates, a later analysis permuted the HLA or CMV assignments 20 times. In a later analysis, co-occurring TCRs were grouped using DBSCAN, and TCRdist sequence similarity was added for clustering within HLA-allele-positive subsets. For co-occurrence clustering, repertoires with fewer than 30,000 or more than 120,000 public chains were excluded, along with 5 or 6 repertoires with anomalous nucleotide sharing. Sourced from immuneACCESS, this table was stored by TCRdb with only in-frame sequences that have V and J called. A share of the clones is absent; for the studies checked, an unresolved V gene accounts for under half, and the remainder has no known explanation. V and J calls and clone size are those listed in that table; D and trimming were worked out from the DNA. This specimen's table enumerates around 100,000 clones. Together, the top ten hold roughly 6.6% of the sample.

The cohort was made up of hundreds of healthy bone marrow donors. At the time of sampling, all cohort members were nominally healthy, though unrecorded immune exposures were likely present. The donor tested CMV seropositive, placing the donor among the 310 or so seropositive members of the cohort. A peripheral blood sample was provided by each donor, and peripheral blood mononuclear cells were used for TCR beta sequencing. Genomic DNA was extracted from the blood cell samples with the Qiagen DNeasy Blood Extraction Kit. Sequenced: PBMCs. The sequence joins TRBV7-9 to TRBJ2-7; 7 bases in between match TRBD1. This clonotype originated in a middle-aged man in good health and CMV-seropositive. CDR3 region: CASSLKQGPYEQYF. At the DNA level, the sequence is TGTGCCAGCAGCTTAAAACAGGGGCCCTACGAGCAGTACTTC.